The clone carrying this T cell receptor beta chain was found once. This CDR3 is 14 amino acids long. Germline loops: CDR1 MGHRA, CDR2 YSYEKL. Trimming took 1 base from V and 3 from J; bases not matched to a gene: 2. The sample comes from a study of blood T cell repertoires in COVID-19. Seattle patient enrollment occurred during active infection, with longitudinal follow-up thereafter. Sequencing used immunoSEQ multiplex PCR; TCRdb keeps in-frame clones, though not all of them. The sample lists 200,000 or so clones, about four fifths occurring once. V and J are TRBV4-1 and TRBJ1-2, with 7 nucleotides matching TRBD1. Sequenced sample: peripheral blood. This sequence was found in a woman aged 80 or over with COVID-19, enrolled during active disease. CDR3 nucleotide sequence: TGCGCCAGCAGCCAAGGGACAGGCCACTATGGCTACACCTTC. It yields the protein CASSQGTGHYGYTF.